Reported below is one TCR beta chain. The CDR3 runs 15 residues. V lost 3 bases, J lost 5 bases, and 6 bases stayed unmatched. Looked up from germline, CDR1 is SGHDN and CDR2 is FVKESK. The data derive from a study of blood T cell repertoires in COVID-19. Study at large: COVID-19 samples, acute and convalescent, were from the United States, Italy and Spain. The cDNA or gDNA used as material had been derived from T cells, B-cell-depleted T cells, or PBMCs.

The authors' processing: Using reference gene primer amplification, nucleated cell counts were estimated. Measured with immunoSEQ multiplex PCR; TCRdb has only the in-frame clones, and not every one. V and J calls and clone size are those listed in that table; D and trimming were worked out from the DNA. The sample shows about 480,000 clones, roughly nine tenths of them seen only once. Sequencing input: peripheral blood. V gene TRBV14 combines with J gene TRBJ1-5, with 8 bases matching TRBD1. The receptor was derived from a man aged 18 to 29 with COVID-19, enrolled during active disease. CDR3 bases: TGTGCCAGCAGCCAGGACAGGGAACACCATCAGCCCCAGCATTTT. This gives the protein CASSQDREHHQPQHF. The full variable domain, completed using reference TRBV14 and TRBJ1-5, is EAGVTQFPSHSVIEKGQTVTLRCDPISGHDNLYWYRRVMGKEIKFLLHFVKESKQDESGMPNNRFLAERTGGTYSTLKVQPAELEDSGVYFCASSQDREHHQPQHFGDGTRLSIL.